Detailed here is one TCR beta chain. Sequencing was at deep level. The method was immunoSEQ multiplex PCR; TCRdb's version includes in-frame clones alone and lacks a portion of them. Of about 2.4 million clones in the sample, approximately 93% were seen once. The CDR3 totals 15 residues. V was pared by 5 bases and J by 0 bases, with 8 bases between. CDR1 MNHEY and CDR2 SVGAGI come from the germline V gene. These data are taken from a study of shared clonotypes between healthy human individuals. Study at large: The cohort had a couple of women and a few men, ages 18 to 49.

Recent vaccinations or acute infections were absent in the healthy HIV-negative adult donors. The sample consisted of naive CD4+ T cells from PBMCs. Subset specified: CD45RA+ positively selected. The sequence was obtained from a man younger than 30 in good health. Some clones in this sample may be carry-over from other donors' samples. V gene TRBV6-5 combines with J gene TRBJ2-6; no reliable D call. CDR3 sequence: CASSPLHSGANVLTF. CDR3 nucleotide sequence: TGTGCCAGCAGTCCCCTCCACTCTGGGGCCAACGTCCTGACTTTC.